Presented here are 25 T cell receptor beta chains from one specimen sequenced in a study of blood T cell repertoires in COVID-19. Here immunoSEQ multiplex PCR was the method, and the copy in TCRdb shows in-frame clones only, minus some. This table holds about 19,000 clones, roughly 90% found once. The sequenced material came from peripheral blood. The receptors were gathered from a human donor in a cohort sampled during active COVID-19. The donor label of this sample is uncertain.

The chain carries TRBV27 and TRBJ2-1, with a possible D match to TRBD2 (6 bases). Germline V gives CDR1 MNHEY, CDR2 SMNVEV (reference sequence). The ends were cut back, 3 bases at V and 5 bases at J, with 14 bases in the middle. CDR3 length: 15 amino acids. In nucleotides, the CDR3 is TGTGCCAGCAGTTTCGACGGGAGAAGGGACAATGAGCAGTTCTTC. Its protein product is CASSFDGRRDNEQFF.

This clone was observed a single time. V usage is TRBV4-2 and J usage is TRBJ1-5; TRBD1 aligns across 9 bases. The CDR3 length is 15 residues. CDR1 is LGHNA, CDR2 YNFKEQ, per germline. J lost 7 bases, V lost 3 bases, and 7 bases had no gene match. The CDR3 reads CASSQEQGAGQPQHF. Written as DNA, the CDR3 is TGTGCCAGCAGCCAGGAACAGGGGGCAGGGCAGCCCCAGCATTTT.

This chain links TRBV5-1 with TRBJ2-1, with D perhaps matching TRBD1 (6 bases). Germline V gives CDR1 SGHRS, CDR2 YFSETQ. The ends were cut back, 4 bases at V and 0 bases at J, with 8 bases in the middle. There are 14 residues in the CDR3. Here the CDR3 reads CASSVDSSYNEQFF. In DNA form, the CDR3 reads TGCGCCAGCAGCGTGGACAGCTCCTACAATGAGCAGTTCTTC.

This chain connects TRBV3-1 (or the pseudogene TRBV3-2) to TRBJ1-1; D remains unclear. The CDR3 totals 13 residues. Germline values: CDR1 LGHDT, CDR2 YNNKEL (reference sequence). Trimming shortened V by 4 bases and J by 2 bases, and 8 bases separated the two germline ends. The DNA for the CDR3 is TGTGCCAGCAGCCCCCGGGGAAACACTGAAGCTTTCTTT. Amino acid sequence: CASSPRGNTEAFF.

This clone was seen just once. This chain links TRBV29-1 with TRBJ2-3, with D unclear. Germline V gene lookup returns CDR1 SQVTM and CDR2 ANQGSEA. The CDR3 loop spans 14 amino acids. The CDR3 reads CSAGSSATGDTQYF. The CDR3 DNA reads as TGCAGTGCCGGGTCGAGCGCGACGGGAGATACGCAGTATTTT.

This sequence joins TRBV10-2 and TRBJ2-1; 10 bases match TRBD2. Germline assignment: CDR1 WSHSY and CDR2 SAAADI. The CDR3 covers 15 residues. Trimming removed 0 bases from V and 8 bases from J; junction bases left unmatched: 4. This CDR3 is CASSESLAGGDEQFF. CDR3 nucleotides: TGCGCCAGCAGTGAGTCATTAGCGGGAGGCGATGAGCAGTTCTTC.

This rearrangement joins TRBV11-2 to TRBJ2-1, with TRBD1 matching over 8 bases. CDR1 and CDR2 from the germline V gene are SGHAT and FQNNGV. The V segment lost 5 bases and the J segment 7 bases; nucleotides outside the gene matches: 7. The CDR3 covers 14 residues. This chain's CDR3 is CASSRSDRGNEQFF. The CDR3 nucleotides read TGTGCCAGCAGCCGTAGCGACAGGGGAAATGAGCAGTTCTTC.

This chain uses TRBV5-1 with TRBJ1-1; 7 bases align to TRBD1. This CDR3 contains 14 residues. The germline gives CDR1 SGHRS, CDR2 YFSETQ. The junction had 5 bases not matched to a gene; V was cut back by 4 bases and J by 2 bases. The CDR3, as DNA: TGCGCCAGCAGCACGGACAGGTCCAACACTGAAGCTTTCTTT. Translation gives CASSTDRSNTEAFF.

The V and J genes are TRBV4-2 and TRBJ2-3, with D perhaps matching TRBD1 (6 bases). Germline V CDR1 and CDR2: LGHNA, YNFKEQ. The CDR3 is made up of 15 amino acids. Trimming shortened V by 0 bases and J by 2 bases, and 9 bases separated the two germline ends. The CDR3 DNA reads TGTGCCAGCAGCCAAGACTACAGGGTCACAGATACGCAGTATTTT. It translates to CASSQDYRVTDTQYF.

The chain employs TRBV3-1 (or the pseudogene TRBV3-2) and TRBJ2-5; TRBD2 aligns across 9 bases. The CDR3 covers 16 residues. Germline loops: CDR1 LGHDT, CDR2 YNNKEL (reference sequence). Trimming removed 6 bases from V and 1 base from J; junction bases left unmatched: 9. The CDR3 DNA reads as TGTGCCAGCAGTCCTACTCGCGGGAGGGCCCAAGAGACCCAGTACTTC. It is translated as CASSPTRGRAQETQYF.

This chain links TRBV24-1 with TRBJ2-5; D is unresolved. This CDR3 has 11 amino acids. With 8 bases removed from V and 4 bases from J, the gap between germline ends came to 7 bases. The germline CDR1 and CDR2 sequences are KGHDR and SFDVKD. The CDR3 DNA follows: TGTGCCACCATGTCGGGAGAGACCCAGTACTTC. Its protein product is CATMSGETQYF.

The chain couples TRBV5-1 to TRBJ2-1; the match to TRBD2 covers 8 bases. V was clipped by 4 bases and J by 4 bases; unmatched bases: 13. The CDR3 is 17 amino acids. The germline CDR1 and CDR2 sequences are SGHRS and YFSETQ. CDR3 loop: CASSDGPRGGAYNEQFF. The CDR3 nucleotides read TGCGCCAGCAGCGATGGCCCCCGGGGGGGCGCGTACAATGAGCAGTTCTTC.

This clone was observed once. The chain combines TRBV6-6 with TRBJ1-4; D perhaps matches TRBD1 (5 bases). Trimming cost V 4 bases and J 8 bases, with 14 bases left between them. Looked up from germline, CDR1 is MNHNY and CDR2 is SVGAGI (reference sequence). There are 14 residues in the CDR3. The CDR3 bases are TGTGCCAGCAGTTCCTCGGGGGGGGAGGAAAAACTGTTTTTT. Residues: CASSSSGGEEKLFF.

The chain recombines TRBV24-1 with TRBJ2-1, with a weak D call TRBD2 (7 bases). Germline loops: CDR1 KGHDR, CDR2 SFDVKD. V was shortened by 3 bases and J by 2 bases, with 13 bases between the two germline ends. CDR3 length equals 16 residues. In DNA form, the CDR3 reads TGTGCCACCAGTGATCCTGGGGGGGCCGCCTACAATGAGCAGTTCTTC. It specifies CATSDPGGAAYNEQFF.

In this sample, this clone turned up once. The chain carries TRBV5-4 and TRBJ2-6; 8 bases match TRBD2. V was clipped by 1 base and J by 0 bases; unmatched bases: 3. This CDR3 comprises 17 residues. Germline CDR1 SGHNT, CDR2 YYREEE (reference sequence). CDR3 nucleotide sequence: TGTGCCAGCAGCTTGCCAGCGGGAGACTCTGGGGCCAACGTCCTGACTTTC. Translation gives CASSLPAGDSGANVLTF.

In DNA form, the CDR3 reads TGTGCCATCAGTGAGTCTACAACCTATGGCTACACCTTC. Translation gives CAISESTTYGYTF. This sequence joins TRBV10-3 and TRBJ1-2, with D hard to call. CDR1 is ENHRY, CDR2 SYGVKD, per germline. The CDR3 runs 13 residues. V lost 0 bases and J 4 bases, leaving 6 bases between the germline ends.

The genes are TRBV7-8 and TRBJ2-7; 7 nucleotides line up with TRBD1. Germline lookup yields CDR1 SGHVS and CDR2 FQNEAQ. J lost 5 bases, V lost 5 bases, and 9 bases had no gene match. The CDR3 extends over 14 amino acids. The CDR3 protein is CASSLRTGGHEQYF. The CDR3 DNA reads TGTGCCAGCAGCCTTCGGACAGGCGGCCACGAGCAGTACTTC. The whole variable domain, filled in from reference TRBV7-8 and TRBJ2-7, reads GAGVSQSPRYKVAKRGQDVALRCDPISGHVSLFWYQQALGQGPEFLTYFQNEAQLDKSGLPSDRFFAERPEGSVSTLKIQRTQQEDSAVYLCASSLRTGGHEQYFGPGTRLTVT.

This chain connects TRBV18 to TRBJ2-7; the match to TRBD2 covers 14 bases. Per the germline V gene, CDR1 is KGHSH and CDR2 is LQKENI. The CDR3 has 17 amino acids. The junction had 7 bases not matched to a gene; V was cut back by 4 bases and J by 2 bases. The DNA for the CDR3 is TGTGCCAGCTCACGGGAAACGGGACTAGCGGGAGCCTACGAGCAGTACTTC. Translation: CASSRETGLAGAYEQYF.

This clone was recorded once. This chain links TRBV5-1 with TRBJ1-4; D is perhaps TRBD1 (6 bases). The germline V gene encodes CDR1 SGHRS and CDR2 YFSETQ. V lost 0 bases and J lost 9, with 15 bases in between. The CDR3 spans 15 residues. The CDR3 loop reads CASSLGPQGQQKLFF. In nucleotides, the CDR3 is TGCGCCAGCAGCTTGGGCCCCCAGGGGCAGCAAAAACTGTTTTTT.

The rearrangement joins TRBV6-5 to TRBJ2-3, with D perhaps matching TRBD2 (6 bases). V dropped 2 bases and J dropped 0 bases, with 9 bases sitting between them. This CDR3 has 15 residues. The V gene's germline CDR1 is MNHEY and CDR2 SVGAGI. CDR3 sequence (DNA): TGTGCCAGCAGTTACAGGGGAGGAAGCACAGATACGCAGTATTTT. Translation: CASSYRGGSTDTQYF.

This clone was detected only once. V usage is TRBV7-2 and J usage is TRBJ2-7, with 7 bases lining up with TRBD2. The germline V gene encodes CDR1 SGHTA and CDR2 FQGNSA. Trimming cost V 5 bases and J 1 base; bases outside gene matches: 5. The length of the CDR3 is 14 residues. CDR3 sequence reads: CASSPPSGSYEQYF. The CDR3 DNA is TGTGCCAGCAGCCCCCCTAGCGGTTCCTACGAGCAGTACTTC.

V usage is TRBV3-1 (or the pseudogene TRBV3-2) and J usage is TRBJ1-3; D may be TRBD1 (6 bases). The CDR3 length is 21 residues. Between the trimmed V and J ends, which lost 4 bases and 1 base, there was a span of 29 bases. Germline lookup yields CDR1 LGHDT and CDR2 YNNKEL (reference sequence). The CDR3 DNA reads TGTGCCAGCAGCCCTGTTATAGGACAGATCCACCAGGATCCATCTGGAAACACCATATATTTT. It encodes CASSPVIGQIHQDPSGNTIYF.

The CDR3, as DNA: TGTGCCAGCAGCCTGACAGGGGGCAGTCCCTATGGCTACACCTTC. Translated, it gives CASSLTGGSPYGYTF. This chain uses TRBV5-5 with TRBJ1-2; 10 nucleotides match TRBD1. Germline lookup yields CDR1 SGHKS and CDR2 YYEKEE (reference sequence). Trimming cost V 4 bases and J 4 bases; bases outside gene matches: 7. The CDR3 consists of 15 residues. Full variable domain (remainder filled in from reference TRBV5-5 and TRBJ1-2): DAGVTQSPTHLIKTRGQQVTLRCSPISGHKSVSWYQQVLGQGPQFIFQYYEKEERGRGNFPDRFSARQFPNYSSELNVNALLLGDSALYLCASSLTGGSPYGYTFGSGTRLTVV.

V and J are TRBV5-4 and TRBJ2-1, with 14 bases fitting TRBD2. The CDR3 consists of 18 residues. J gave up 7 bases and V 0 bases, and 9 bases lay outside the gene matches. CDR1 is SGHNT, CDR2 YYREEE, per germline (reference sequence). CDR3 in amino acids: CASSLGLTSGRAGNEQFF. CDR3 bases: TGTGCCAGCAGCTTGGGATTGACTAGCGGGAGGGCGGGGAATGAGCAGTTCTTC. Together with reference TRBV5-4 and TRBJ2-1, the CDR3 gives the full variable domain: ETGVTQSPTHLIKTRGQQVTLRCSSQSGHNTVSWYQQALGQGPQFIFQYYREEENGRGNFPPRFSGLQFPNYSSELNVNALELDDSALYLCASSLGLTSGRAGNEQFFGPGTRLTVL.

CDR3 loop: CASRRDTQYF. The DNA of the CDR3 is TGTGCCAGCAGGAGAGATACGCAGTATTTT. This chain uses TRBV6-5 with TRBJ2-3; D is ambiguous. The CDR3 length is 10 residues. Trimming pared 6 bases from V and 5 bases from J, leaving 3 bases between. CDR1 MNHEY and CDR2 SVGAGI come from the germline V gene.